The 4 T cell receptor beta chains below come from one sample, sequenced in a study of shared clonotypes between healthy human individuals. Clones were read by immunoSEQ multiplex PCR, and TCRdb kept only the in-frame ones, dropping some. The sample carries around 1.9 million clones, under 95% recorded once. The naive CD8 population came from CD45RO-negative cells selected for CCR7, without terminally differentiated effector memory CD45RA+ cells. The sample comprised naive CD8+ T cells from PBMCs. These TCRs come from a man between 18 and 35 years old in good health. Some clones in this sample may be carry-over from other donors' samples.

The V gene is TRBV7-6, the J gene TRBJ2-1, with 11 bases fitting TRBD2. V shed 1 base and J 10 bases; nucleotides not matched to a gene: 9. CDR1 and CDR2 (germline): SGHVS, FNYEAQ. The CDR3 is 16 amino acids. The CDR3, as DNA: TGTGCCAGCAGCTTAGTAGCTAGCGGGAGGCAGGGGGAGCAGTTCTTC. The encoded protein is CASSLVASGRQGEQFF.

The J gene is TRBJ1-1, the V gene TRBV7-3, with D tentatively TRBD1 (5 bases). CDR1 and CDR2 (germline): SGHTA, FQGTGA. The CDR3 sequence is 14 residues long. Trimming stripped 2 bases from V and 0 bases from J, with 7 bases between. The CDR3 DNA follows: TGTGCCAGCAGCTTAGAGGGGCTGAACACTGAAGCTTTCTTT. Translation: CASSLEGLNTEAFF.

The gene calls are TRBV19 and TRBJ2-3; weak D call: TRBD2 (6 bases). The CDR3 is 18 amino acids. CDR1 LNHDA and CDR2 SQIVND come from the germline V gene (reference sequence). Trimming left V 5 bases short and J 5 bases short, with 26 bases between. CDR3 sequence (DNA): TGTGCCAGTAGTGTCCTTCAGCTCGGGGCGAGGAGGGAAGATACGCAGTATTTT. Translated, it gives CASSVLQLGARREDTQYF.

This CDR3 is CASSTVGDTEAFF. The DNA for the CDR3 is TGTGCCAGCAGTACCGTTGGGGACACTGAAGCTTTCTTT. This chain connects TRBV28 to TRBJ1-1; unclear D gene. V lost 5 bases and J 3 bases, leaving 10 bases between the germline ends. CDR3 length: 13 amino acids. CDR1 is MDHEN, CDR2 SYDVKM, per germline. Filled out from reference TRBV28 and TRBJ1-1, the complete variable domain reads DVKVTQSSRYLVKRTGEKVFLECVQDMDHENMFWYRQDPGLGLRLIYFSYDVKMKEKGDIPEGYSVSREKKERFSLILESASTNQTSMYLCASSTVGDTEAFFGQGTRLTVV.